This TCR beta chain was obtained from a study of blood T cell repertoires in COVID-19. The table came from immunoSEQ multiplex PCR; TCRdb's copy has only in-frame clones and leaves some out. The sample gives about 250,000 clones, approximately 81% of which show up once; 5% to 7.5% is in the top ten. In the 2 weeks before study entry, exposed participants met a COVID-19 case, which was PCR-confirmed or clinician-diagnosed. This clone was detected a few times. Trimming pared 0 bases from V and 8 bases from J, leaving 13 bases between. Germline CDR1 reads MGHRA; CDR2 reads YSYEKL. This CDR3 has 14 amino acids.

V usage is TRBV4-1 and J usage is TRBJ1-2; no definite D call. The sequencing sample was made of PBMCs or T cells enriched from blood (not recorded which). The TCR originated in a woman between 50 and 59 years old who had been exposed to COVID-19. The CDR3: CASSQDLGSGGYTF. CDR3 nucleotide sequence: TGCGCCAGCAGCCAAGATCTGGGGAGCGGAGGCTACACCTTC.